The 6 T cell receptor beta chains listed next were all sequenced from one sample in a study of human T cells and chemical hapten exposure. Described time point: patch test 2, 6 weeks after DPC sensitization. The treatment was: therapeutic diphenylcyclopropenone sensitization with weekly scalp DPC. One entry per CDR3 protein results from TCRdb running MiXCR on the RACE reads. The sample comprises over 130,000 distinct CDR3 sequences, 12% of which are singletons, and around 1.4% rests with the top ten. Sequencing used whole blood, obtained in connection with sensitization to the hapten diphenylcyclopropenone (DPC). The source of these receptors is a woman aged 45-60 years with alopecia areata. Some clones in this sample may be carry-over from other donors' samples.

This clonotype occurred a few times. This chain joins TRBV12-3 or TRBV12-4 and TRBJ2-4; D possibly corresponds to TRBD1 (5 bases). Trimming cost V 6 bases and J 9 bases, with 12 bases left between them. The CDR3 loop spans 12 amino acids. CDR3 region: CASSGSRGIQYF. The DNA of the CDR3 is TGTGCCAGCAGCGGAAGTAGGGGCATTCAGTACTTC.

This clonotype was seen only a few times. The rearrangement uses TRBV21-1 and TRBJ2-4; TRBD2, as called in the table, went unchecked against the DNA. TRBV21-1 is flagged as a pseudogene. The CDR3 length is 16 residues. The CDR3 spells CASSRSGGTFQSSQYF. The CDR3 nucleotides are TGTGCCAGCAGCAGGAGCGGGGGGACCTTCCAATCCTCTCAGTACTTC.

The V call is TRBV9, the J call TRBJ2-1; 9 nucleotides agree with TRBD2. The CDR3 loop spans 15 amino acids. Germline V gene data show CDR1 as SGDLS and CDR2 as YYNGEE. V lost 3 bases to trimming and J lost 6 bases; unmatched junction nucleotides: 7. CDR3 residues: CASSETSGTGNEQFF. The CDR3 DNA is TGTGCCAGCAGCGAGACTAGCGGAACCGGCAATGAGCAGTTCTTC.

This clonotype has only a few counts. The CDR3 DNA follows: TGTGCCAGCAGCGGGGACAGGGGAAGCACTGAAGCTTTCTTT. Translating gives CASSGDRGSTEAFF. The chain couples TRBV7-6 to TRBJ1-1; 10 bases align to TRBD1. The ends lost 5 bases at V and 4 bases at J; junction bases unmatched: 4. The CDR3 extends over 14 amino acids. Germline values: CDR1 SGHVS, CDR2 FNYEAQ.

In its sample, this clonotype was seen a few times. The chain links TRBV6-6 to TRBJ2-7; 9 bases match TRBD1. The junction had 3 bases not matched to a gene; V was cut back by 6 bases and J by 3 bases. Germline CDR1 and CDR2: MNHNY and SVGAGI (reference sequence). The length of the CDR3 is 13 residues. The CDR3 region has the DNA TGTGCCAGCAGGGGACAGGGATTCTACGAGCAGTACTTC. Translating it yields CASRGQGFYEQYF.

This clonotype was observed a handful of times. The J gene is TRBJ2-1, the V gene TRBV25-1, with D perhaps TRBD2 (5 bases). Germline V gives CDR1 MGHDK, CDR2 SYGVNS. The V and J ends lost 3 bases and 4 bases respectively, with 10 bases between them. The CDR3 is made up of 14 amino acids. The CDR3 loop is CASSEVAQYNEQFF. In nucleotides, the CDR3 is TGTGCCAGCAGTGAGGTAGCGCAATACAATGAGCAGTTCTTC.